This T cell receptor (beta chain) was recovered during a study of lymphopenia after photon versus proton radiotherapy (dated by TCRdb to the late 2010s). About the full investigation: Photon and proton radiation therapy were compared by the study for their immunological effects in patients with gastrointestinal tumors who developed high-grade lymphopenia. The cohort included some 20 patients with gastrointestinal tumors who developed lymphopenia after receiving either photon or proton therapy. The goal of the study was to describe how the two radiation modalities differ in their effects on the immune system. Summary of the overall study and its limitations: After the lymphocyte count nadir, repertoires from photon-treated patients showed oligoclonal expansion, particularly of CD8+ Temra cells, and this expansion drove the decline in diversity. During treatment, patients who received photon therapy lost naive T cells and TCR diversity and gained effector/memory populations, whereas patients who received proton therapy remained relatively stable. The survival association was assessed only in patients who died, and the authors presented better survival with proton therapy as a possibility rather than a demonstrated result. Across the cohort, an inverse correlation was found between a larger post-nadir drop in TCR diversity and overall survival time among patients who died.

With respect to this clone: The antigen this receptor binds is unknown. Base qualities were left out, and no much larger clone turns up one base away.

V is reduced by 2 bases and J by 4 bases, leaving a spacing of 5 bases between them. Including cysteine and phenylalanine, the CDR3 has 12 amino acids. The entry retains the CDR3 DNA only, 36 bases that are in frame from base 1. CDR1 and CDR2 are drawn from the germline V gene: MNHNS, SASEGT. The method was the immunoSEQ multiplex PCR assay. Deep sequencing of rearranged TCR beta loci, alongside multiparametric flow cytometry, was used to profile T cell repertoires. This is the immuneACCESS table as TCRdb keeps it, with only in-frame sequences that have V and J called. A part of the clones is gone; compared with another copy, unresolved V genes explain less than half, and the rest is unexplained. This sample gives tens of thousands of clones in total; approximately 83% of them show up just once. The top ten constitute approximately 2% of the sample.

This TCR came from a man between 35 and 55 years old with gastric cancer. The sequencing used peripheral blood, collected from a patient treated with photon-based radiotherapy. The chain was built from TRBV6-1 and TRBJ1-2; the D gene is unclear. In nucleotides, the sequence is TGTGCCAGCAGTGAACGGACCTATGGCTACACCTTC. Translated, this is CASSERTYGYTF.